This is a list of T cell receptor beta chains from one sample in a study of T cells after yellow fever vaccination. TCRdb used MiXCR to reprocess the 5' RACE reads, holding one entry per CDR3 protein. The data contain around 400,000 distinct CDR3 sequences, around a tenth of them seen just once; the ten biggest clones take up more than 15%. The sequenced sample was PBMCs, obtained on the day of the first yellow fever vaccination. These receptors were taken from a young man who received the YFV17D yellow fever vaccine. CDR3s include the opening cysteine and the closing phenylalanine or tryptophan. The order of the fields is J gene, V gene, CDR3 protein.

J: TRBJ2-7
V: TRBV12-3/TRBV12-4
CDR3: CASSFYHQTPNEQYF

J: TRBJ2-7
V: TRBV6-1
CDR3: CASSEKSTGGAEQYF

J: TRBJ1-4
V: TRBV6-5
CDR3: CASSYPDRGPAVLFF

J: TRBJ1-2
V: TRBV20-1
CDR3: CSARLNSYYGYTF

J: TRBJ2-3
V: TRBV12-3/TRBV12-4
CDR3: CASSLDPGATDTQYF

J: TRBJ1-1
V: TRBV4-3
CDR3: CASSQVGGETEAFF

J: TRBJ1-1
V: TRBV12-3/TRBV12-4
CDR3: CASSDERTRPLNTEAFF

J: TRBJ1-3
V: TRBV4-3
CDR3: CASSQDRGGNTIYF

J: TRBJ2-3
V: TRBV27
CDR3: CASSFQASTDTQYF

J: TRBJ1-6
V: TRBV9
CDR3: CATLHKGTYKADIIQTLHF

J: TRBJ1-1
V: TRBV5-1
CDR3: CASSLIGEGTNTEAFF

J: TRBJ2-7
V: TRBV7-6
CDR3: CASSLVGRGPNEQYF

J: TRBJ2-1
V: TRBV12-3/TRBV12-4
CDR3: CASSLTGLAGYEQFF

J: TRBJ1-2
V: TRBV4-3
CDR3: CASSQDRRFQLFNGYTF

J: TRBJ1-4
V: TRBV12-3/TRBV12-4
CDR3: CASRATGQGNEKLFF

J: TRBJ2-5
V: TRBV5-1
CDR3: CASRVRGEETQYF

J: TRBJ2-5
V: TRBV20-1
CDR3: CSARPEQETQYF

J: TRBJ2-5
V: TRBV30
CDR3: CAWGQILLETQYF

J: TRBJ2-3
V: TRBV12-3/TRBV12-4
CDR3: CASSSSGGPGTQYF

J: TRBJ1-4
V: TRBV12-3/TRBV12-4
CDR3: CASSPPGTTNEKLFF

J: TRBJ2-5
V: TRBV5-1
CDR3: CASSLASGGYQETQYF

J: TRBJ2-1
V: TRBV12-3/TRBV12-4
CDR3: CASSLPGAAEQFF

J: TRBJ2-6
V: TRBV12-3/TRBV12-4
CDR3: CASGPGANVLTF

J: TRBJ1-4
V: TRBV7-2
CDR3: CASSFDMGGNEKLFF

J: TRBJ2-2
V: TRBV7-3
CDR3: CASSSKTSGGAGTGELFF

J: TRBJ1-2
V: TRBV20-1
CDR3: CSARSRGGGRNYGYTF

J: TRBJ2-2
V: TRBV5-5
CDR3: CASSFKGPDFITGELFF

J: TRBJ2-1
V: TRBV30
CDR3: CAWSVLSRGNEQFF

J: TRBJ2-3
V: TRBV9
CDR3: CASTEPVGVISISGGLGTDTQYF

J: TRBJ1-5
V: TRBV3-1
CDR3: CATCHRGASNQPQHF

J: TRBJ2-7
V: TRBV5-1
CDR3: CASSVGTVSYEQYF

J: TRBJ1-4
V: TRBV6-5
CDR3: CASSYSTTGEKLFF

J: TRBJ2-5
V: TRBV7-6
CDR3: CASSQNRGLYQETQYF

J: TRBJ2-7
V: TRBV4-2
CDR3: CASSPLGGDYEQYF

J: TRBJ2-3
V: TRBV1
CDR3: CTSSQARGTGDTQYF

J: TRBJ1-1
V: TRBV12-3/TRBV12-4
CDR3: CAQDRTVNTEAFF

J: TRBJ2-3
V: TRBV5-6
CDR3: CASNPGLRTDTQYF

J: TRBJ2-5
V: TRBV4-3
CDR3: CASSQVNSPGETQYF

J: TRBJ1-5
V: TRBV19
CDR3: CASLGQANQPQHF

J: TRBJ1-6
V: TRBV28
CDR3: CASKPGAYSSPLHF

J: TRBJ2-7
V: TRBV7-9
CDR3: CASSGRGQGSYEQYF

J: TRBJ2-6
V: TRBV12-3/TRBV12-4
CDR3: CASSSIQISGANVLTF

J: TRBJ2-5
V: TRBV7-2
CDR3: CASSIGLAGGLWETQYF

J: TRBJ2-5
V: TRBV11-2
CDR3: CASSTTGLETQYF

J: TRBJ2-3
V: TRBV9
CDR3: CASSPGGADTDTQYF

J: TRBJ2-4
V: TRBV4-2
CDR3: CASSPRGGTKNIQYF

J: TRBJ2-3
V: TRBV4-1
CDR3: CASSHYSGATDTQYF

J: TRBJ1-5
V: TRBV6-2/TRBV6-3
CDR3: CASLGQGRGNQPQHF

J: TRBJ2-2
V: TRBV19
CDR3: CASRGRDQMTGELFF

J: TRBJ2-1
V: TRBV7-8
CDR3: CASSLDELRGAHNEQFF

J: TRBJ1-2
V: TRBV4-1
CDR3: CASSQEWGQDYGYTF

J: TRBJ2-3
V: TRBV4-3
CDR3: CASSRRTGRTDTQYF

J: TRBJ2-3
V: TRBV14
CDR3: CASSQDSGTSVDTQYF

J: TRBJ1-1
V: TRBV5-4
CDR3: CASSREGGAEAFF

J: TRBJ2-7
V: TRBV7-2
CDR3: CASSLDNSYYEQYF

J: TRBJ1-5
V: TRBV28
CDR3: CASSVPNQPQHF

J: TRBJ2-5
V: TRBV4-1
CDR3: CASSQARGETQYF